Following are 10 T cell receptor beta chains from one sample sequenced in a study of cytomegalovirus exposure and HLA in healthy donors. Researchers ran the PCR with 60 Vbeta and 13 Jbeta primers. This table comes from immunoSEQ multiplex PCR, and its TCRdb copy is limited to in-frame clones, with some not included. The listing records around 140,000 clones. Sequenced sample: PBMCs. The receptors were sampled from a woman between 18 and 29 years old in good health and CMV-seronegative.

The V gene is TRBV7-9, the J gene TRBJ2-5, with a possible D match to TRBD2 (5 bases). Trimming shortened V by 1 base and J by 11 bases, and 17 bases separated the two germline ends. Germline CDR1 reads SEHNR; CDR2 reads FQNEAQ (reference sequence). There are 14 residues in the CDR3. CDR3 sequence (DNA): TGTGCCAGCAGCTTAGTCGGAGCAGCCTGGGAGCAGTACTTC. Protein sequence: CASSLVGAAWEQYF. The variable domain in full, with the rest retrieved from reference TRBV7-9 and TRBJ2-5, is DTGVSQNPRHKITKRGQNVTFRCDPISEHNRLYWYRQTLGQGPEFLTYFQNEAQLEKSRLLSDRFSAERPKGSFSTLEIQRTEQGDSAMYLCASSLVGAAWEQYFGPGTRLLVL.

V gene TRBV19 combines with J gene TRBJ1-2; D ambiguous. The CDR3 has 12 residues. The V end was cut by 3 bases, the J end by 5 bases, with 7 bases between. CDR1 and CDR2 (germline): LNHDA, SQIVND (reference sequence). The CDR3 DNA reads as TGTGCCAGTAGTATGAGTCCATATGGCTACACCTTC. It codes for CASSMSPYGYTF.

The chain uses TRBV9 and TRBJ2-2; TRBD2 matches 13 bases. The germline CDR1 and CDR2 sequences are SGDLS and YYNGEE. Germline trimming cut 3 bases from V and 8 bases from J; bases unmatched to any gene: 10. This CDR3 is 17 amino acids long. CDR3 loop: CASSARLAGGPGGELFF. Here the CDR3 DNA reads TGTGCCAGCAGCGCTAGACTAGCGGGAGGACCTGGGGGGGAGCTGTTTTTT.

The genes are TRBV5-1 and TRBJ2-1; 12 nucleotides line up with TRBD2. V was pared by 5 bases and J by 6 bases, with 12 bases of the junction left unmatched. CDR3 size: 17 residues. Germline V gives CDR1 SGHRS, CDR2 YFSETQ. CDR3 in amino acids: CASSLQPGTSGFNEQFF. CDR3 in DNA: TGCGCCAGCAGTTTACAACCCGGGACTAGCGGGTTCAATGAGCAGTTCTTC.

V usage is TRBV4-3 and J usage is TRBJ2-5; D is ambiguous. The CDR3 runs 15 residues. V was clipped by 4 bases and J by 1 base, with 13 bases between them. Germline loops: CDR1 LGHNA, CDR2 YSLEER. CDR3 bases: TGCGCCAGCAGCCCGAACCCTTGGGCCCAAGAGACCCAGTACTTC. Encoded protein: CASSPNPWAQETQYF.

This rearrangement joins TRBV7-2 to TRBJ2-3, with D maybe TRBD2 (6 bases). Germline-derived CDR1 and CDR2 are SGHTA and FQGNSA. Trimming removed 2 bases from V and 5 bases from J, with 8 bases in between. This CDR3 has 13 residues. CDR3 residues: CASSLWGEDTQYF. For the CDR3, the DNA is TGTGCCAGCAGCTTATGGGGGGAAGATACGCAGTATTTT.

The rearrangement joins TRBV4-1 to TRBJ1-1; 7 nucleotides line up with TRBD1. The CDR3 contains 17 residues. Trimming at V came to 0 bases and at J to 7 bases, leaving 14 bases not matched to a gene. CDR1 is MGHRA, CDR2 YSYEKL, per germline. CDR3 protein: CASSQDWGQPGLGEAFF. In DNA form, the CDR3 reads TGCGCCAGCAGCCAAGATTGGGGACAGCCCGGACTGGGTGAAGCTTTCTTT.

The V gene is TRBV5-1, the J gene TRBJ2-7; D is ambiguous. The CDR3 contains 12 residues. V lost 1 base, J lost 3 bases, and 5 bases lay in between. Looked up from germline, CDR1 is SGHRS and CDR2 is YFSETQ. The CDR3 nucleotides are TGCGCCAGCAGCTTGAACAGCTACGAGCAGTACTTC. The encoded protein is CASSLNSYEQYF.

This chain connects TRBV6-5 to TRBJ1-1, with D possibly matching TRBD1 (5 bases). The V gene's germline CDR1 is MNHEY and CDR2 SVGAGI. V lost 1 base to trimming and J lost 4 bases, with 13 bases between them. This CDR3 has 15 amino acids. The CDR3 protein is CASSYFGVGGTEAFF. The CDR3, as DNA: TGTGCCAGCAGTTACTTCGGGGTGGGGGGCACTGAAGCTTTCTTT.

The CDR3 DNA follows: TGTGCCAGCAAGAACCGGGACAGGAACTATGGCTACACCTTC. Amino acid sequence: CASKNRDRNYGYTF. V gene TRBV19 combines with J gene TRBJ1-2; 8 positions agree with TRBD1. V lost 9 bases to trimming and J lost 2 bases; unmatched junction nucleotides: 8. CDR1 is LNHDA and CDR2 is SQIVND in the germline V gene (reference sequence). CDR3 length: 14 residues. Variable domain in full (rest from reference TRBV19 and TRBJ1-2): DGGITQSPKYLFRKEGQNVTLSCEQNLNHDAMYWYRQDPGQGLRLIYYSQIVNDFQKGDIAEGYSVSREKKESFPLTVTSAQKNPTAFYLCASKNRDRNYGYTFGSGTRLTVV.